The 3 T cell receptor beta chains below were found in one sample sequenced in a study of blood T cell repertoires in COVID-19. Measured with immunoSEQ multiplex PCR; TCRdb has only the in-frame clones, and not every one. Of some 130,000 clones in the sample, around 87% are singletons; the top ten hold approximately 3.6%. Sequencing was done on a sample of peripheral blood. Receptors were obtained from an older woman with acute or convalescent COVID-19.

The rearrangement uses TRBV10-2 and TRBJ2-7; a possible D gene is TRBD1 (5 bases). The V and J ends lost 8 bases and 5 bases respectively, with 10 bases between them. This CDR3 is built from 11 residues. Germline values: CDR1 WSHSY, CDR2 SAAADI. CDR3 sequence: CASQGNHEQYV. CDR3 DNA sequence: TGCGCCAGCCAGGGTAACCACGAGCAGTACGTC.

The V and J genes are TRBV12-3 or TRBV12-4 and TRBJ1-1; D gene unclear. CDR3 length: 13 residues. With 1 base removed from V and 11 bases from J, the gap between germline ends came to 14 bases. The CDR3 is CASSLGQVNGAFF. For the CDR3, the DNA is TGTGCCAGCAGTTTAGGGCAGGTCAATGGGGCTTTCTTT.

The rearrangement joins TRBV10-3 to TRBJ1-1; weak D call: TRBD1 (6 bases). V was pared by 5 bases and J by 4 bases, with 14 bases between. Germline assignment: CDR1 ENHRY and CDR2 SYGVKD. This CDR3 spans 14 amino acids. DNA of the CDR3: TGTGCCATCAGTTCACAGGGTAAGGGCACTGAAGCTTTCTTT. Its translation is CAISSQGKGTEAFF.